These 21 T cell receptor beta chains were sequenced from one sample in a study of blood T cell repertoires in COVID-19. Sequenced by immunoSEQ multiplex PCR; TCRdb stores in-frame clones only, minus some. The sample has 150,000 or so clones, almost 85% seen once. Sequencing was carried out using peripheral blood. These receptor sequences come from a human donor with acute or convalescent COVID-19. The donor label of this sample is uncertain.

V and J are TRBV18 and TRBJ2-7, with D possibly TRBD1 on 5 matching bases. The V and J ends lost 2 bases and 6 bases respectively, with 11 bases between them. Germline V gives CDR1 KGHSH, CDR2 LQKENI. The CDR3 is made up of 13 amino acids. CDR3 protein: CASSPISQGEQYF. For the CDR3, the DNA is TGTGCCAGCTCACCAATCAGCCAGGGCGAGCAGTACTTC.

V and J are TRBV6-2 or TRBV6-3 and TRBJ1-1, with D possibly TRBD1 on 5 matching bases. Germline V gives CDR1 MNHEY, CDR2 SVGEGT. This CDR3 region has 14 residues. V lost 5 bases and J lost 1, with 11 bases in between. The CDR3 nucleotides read TGTGCCAGCAGTCAGGGACTCGCGAACACTGAAGCTTTCTTT. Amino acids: CASSQGLANTEAFF.

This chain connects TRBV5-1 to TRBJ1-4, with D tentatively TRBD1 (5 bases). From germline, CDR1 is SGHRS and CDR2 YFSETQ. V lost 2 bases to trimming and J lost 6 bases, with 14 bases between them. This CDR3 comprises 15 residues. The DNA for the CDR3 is TGCGCCAGCAGCTTTCAAGGGGCTGACGATGAAAAACTGTTTTTT. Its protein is CASSFQGADDEKLFF.

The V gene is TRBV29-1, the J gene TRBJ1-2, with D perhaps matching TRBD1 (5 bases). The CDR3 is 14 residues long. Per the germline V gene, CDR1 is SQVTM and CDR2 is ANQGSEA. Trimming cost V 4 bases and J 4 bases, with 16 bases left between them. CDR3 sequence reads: CSVVVADIGYGYTF. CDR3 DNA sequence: TGCAGCGTTGTCGTGGCGGACATCGGCTATGGCTACACCTTC. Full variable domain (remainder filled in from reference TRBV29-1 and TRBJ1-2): SAVISQKPSRDICQRGTSLTIQCQVDSQVTMMFWYRQQPGQSLTLIATANQGSEATYESGFVIDKFPISRPNLTFSTLTVSNMSPEDSSIYLCSVVVADIGYGYTFGSGTRLTVV.

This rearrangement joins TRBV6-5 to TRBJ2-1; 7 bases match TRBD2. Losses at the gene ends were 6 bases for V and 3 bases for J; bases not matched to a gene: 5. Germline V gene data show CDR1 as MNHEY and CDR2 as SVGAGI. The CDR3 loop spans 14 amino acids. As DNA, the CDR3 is TGTGCCAGCAGGATGGGGACTAACTACAATGAGCAGTTCTTC. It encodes CASRMGTNYNEQFF.

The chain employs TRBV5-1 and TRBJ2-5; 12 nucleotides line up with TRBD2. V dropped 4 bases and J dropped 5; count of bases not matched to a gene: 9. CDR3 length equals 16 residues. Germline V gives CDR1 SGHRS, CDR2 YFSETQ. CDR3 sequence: CASSQARLAGEETQYF. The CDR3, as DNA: TGCGCCAGCAGCCAGGCCCGACTAGCGGGAGAGGAGACCCAGTACTTC.

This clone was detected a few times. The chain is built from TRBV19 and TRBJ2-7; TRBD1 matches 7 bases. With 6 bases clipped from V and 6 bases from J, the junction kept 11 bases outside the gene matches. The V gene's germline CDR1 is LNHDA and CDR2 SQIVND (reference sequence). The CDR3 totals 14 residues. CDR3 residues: CASRNPTGIGEQYF. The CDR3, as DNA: TGTGCCAGTAGAAACCCGACAGGGATAGGCGAGCAGTACTTC.

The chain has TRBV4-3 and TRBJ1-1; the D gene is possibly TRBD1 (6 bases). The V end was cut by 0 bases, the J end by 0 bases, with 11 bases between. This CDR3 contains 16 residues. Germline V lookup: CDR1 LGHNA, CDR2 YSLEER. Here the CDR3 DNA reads TGCGCCAGCAGCCAAGACGGTGGACAGTTGAACACTGAAGCTTTCTTT. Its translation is CASSQDGGQLNTEAFF.

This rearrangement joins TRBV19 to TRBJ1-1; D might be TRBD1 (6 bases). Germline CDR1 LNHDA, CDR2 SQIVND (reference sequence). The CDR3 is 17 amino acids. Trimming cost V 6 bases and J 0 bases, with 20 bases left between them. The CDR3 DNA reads TGTGCCAGTAGGCCCGGGACACTTCCCCTTATGAACACTGAAGCTTTCTTT. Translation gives CASRPGTLPLMNTEAFF.

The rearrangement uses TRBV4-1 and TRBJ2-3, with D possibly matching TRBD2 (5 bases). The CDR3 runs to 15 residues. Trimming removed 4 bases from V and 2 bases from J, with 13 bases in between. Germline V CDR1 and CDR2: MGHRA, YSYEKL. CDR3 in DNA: TGCGCCAGCAGCCTCCTTCTGACTAACACAGATACGCAGTATTTT. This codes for CASSLLLTNTDTQYF.

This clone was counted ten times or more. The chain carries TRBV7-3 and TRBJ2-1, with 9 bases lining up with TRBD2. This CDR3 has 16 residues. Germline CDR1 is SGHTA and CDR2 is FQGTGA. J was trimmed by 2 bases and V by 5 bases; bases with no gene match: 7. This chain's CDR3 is CASSPAGGRPYNEQFF. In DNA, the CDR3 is TGTGCCAGCAGCCCGGCGGGGGGGCGTCCCTACAATGAGCAGTTCTTC.

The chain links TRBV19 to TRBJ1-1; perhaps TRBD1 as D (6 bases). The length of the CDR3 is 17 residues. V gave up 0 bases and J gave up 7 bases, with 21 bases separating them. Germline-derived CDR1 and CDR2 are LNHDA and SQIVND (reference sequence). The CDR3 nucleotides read TGTGCCAGTAGTATAGAAAGGATTTCGGGGGGCGGTGGTGAAGCTTTCTTT. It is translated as CASSIERISGGGGEAFF.

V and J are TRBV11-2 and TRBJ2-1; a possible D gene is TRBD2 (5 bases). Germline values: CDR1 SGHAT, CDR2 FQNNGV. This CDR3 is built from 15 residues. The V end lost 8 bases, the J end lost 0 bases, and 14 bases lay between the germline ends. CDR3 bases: TGTGCCAGCGATGGGAGCAAGAGCTCCTACAATGAGCAGTTCTTC. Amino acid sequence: CASDGSKSSYNEQFF. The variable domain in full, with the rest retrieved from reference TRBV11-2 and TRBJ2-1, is EAGVAQSPRYKIIEKRQSVAFWCNPISGHATLYWYQQILGQGPKLLIQFQNNGVVDDSQLPKDRFSAERLKGVDSTLKIQPAKLEDSAVYLCASDGSKSSYNEQFFGPGTRLTVL.

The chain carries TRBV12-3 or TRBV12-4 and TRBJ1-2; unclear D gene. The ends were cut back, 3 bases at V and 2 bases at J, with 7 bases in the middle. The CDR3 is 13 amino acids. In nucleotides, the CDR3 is TGTGCCAGCAGTTTGTCTGAGAACTATGGCTACACCTTC. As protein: CASSLSENYGYTF.

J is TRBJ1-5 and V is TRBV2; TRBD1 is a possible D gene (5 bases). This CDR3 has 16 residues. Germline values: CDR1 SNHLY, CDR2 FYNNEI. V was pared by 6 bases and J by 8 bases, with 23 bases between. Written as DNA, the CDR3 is TGTGCCAGCAGCGAGGGTGGGGGGATCCTTAGAGAGCCCCAGCATTTT. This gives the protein CASSEGGGILREPQHF.

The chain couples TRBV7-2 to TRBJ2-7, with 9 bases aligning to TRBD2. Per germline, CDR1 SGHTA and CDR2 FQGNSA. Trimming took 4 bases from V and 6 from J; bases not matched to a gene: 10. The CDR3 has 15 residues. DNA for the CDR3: TGTGCCAGCAGCTACGGGGGTCGACTAGCGGCCGAGCAGTACTTC. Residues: CASSYGGRLAAEQYF.

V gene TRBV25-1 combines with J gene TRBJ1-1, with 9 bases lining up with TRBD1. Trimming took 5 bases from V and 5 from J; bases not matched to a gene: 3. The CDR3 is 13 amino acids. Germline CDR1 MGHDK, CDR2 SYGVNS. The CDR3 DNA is TGTGCCAGCAGTTTCGACAGGGGGACTGAAGCTTTCTTT. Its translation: CASSFDRGTEAFF.

This CDR3 is CASSLEGQTQETQYF. Here the CDR3 DNA reads TGTGCCAGCAGCTTGGAGGGACAGACTCAAGAGACCCAGTACTTC. The chain employs TRBV5-4 and TRBJ2-5, with 7 bases fitting TRBD1. Germline CDR1 SGHNT, CDR2 YYREEE (reference sequence). Trimming at V came to 0 bases and at J to 2 bases, leaving 4 bases not matched to a gene. The CDR3 is made up of 15 amino acids.

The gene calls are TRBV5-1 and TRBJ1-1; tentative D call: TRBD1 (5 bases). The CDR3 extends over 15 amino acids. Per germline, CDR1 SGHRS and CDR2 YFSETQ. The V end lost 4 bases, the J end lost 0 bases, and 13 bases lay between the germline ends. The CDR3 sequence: CASSAVIGVNTEAFF. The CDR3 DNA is TGCGCCAGCAGCGCCGTGATAGGGGTGAACACTGAAGCTTTCTTT.

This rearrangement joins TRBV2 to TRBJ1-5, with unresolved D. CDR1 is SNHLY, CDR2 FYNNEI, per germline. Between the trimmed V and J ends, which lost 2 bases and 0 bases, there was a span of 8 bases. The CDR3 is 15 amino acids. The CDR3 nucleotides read TGTGCCAGCAGTGAACGGGGATATAGCAATCAGCCCCAGCATTTT. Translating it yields CASSERGYSNQPQHF.

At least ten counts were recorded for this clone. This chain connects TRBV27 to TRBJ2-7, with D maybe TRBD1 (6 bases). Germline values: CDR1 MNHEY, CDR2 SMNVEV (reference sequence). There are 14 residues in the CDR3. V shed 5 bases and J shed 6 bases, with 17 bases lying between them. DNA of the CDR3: TGTGCCAGCAGTACGGGACAAGGTCTGAGCGAGCAGTACTTC. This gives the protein CASSTGQGLSEQYF.